The clone carrying this T cell receptor beta chain was seen just once. Its target is unknown. The data were obtained in a study of regulatory dendritic cells for organ transplantation. The study, taken as a whole, reports: Resting memory CD8+ T cells held the most alloreactive clonotypes.

TCRdb's table, derived via immunoSEQ multiplex PCR, lists solely in-frame clones and lacks some. The data hold approximately 35,000 clones, with 85% to 90% observed a single time. The V segment lost 6 bases and the J segment 8 bases; nucleotides outside the gene matches: 9. The germline V gene encodes CDR1 MRHNA and CDR2 SNTAGT. The CDR3 totals 14 residues. The chain uses TRBV6-4 and TRBJ2-1; 8 nucleotides match TRBD2. The receptor was derived from a human donor in good health. The sample taken for sequencing was naive CD4+ T cells from blood. Indicated subset: CD45RA+ naive T cells. The CDR3 here is CASSPGGPPHEQFF. In DNA form, the CDR3 reads TGTGCCAGCAGCCCGGGAGGGCCCCCACATGAGCAGTTCTTC.